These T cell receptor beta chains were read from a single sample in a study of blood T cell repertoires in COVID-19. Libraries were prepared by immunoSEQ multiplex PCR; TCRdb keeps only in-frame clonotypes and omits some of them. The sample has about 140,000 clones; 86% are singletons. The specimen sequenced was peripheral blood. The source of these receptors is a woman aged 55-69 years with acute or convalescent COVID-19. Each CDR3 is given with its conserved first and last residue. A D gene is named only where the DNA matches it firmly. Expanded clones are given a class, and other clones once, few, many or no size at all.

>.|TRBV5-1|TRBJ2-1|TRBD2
CASSLGGGGDEQFF
TGCGCCAGCAGCTTGGGCGGGGGAGGGGATGAGCAGTTCTTC
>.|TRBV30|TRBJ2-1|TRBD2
CAWSRAGGRQFF
TGTGCCTGGAGTAGAGCGGGGGGGCGGCAGTTCTTC
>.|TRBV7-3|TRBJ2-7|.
CASSPGASGMAYEQYF
TGTGCCAGCAGCCCAGGGGCTAGCGGCATGGCCTACGAGCAGTACTTC
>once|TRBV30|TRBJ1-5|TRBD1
CAWSLGTGGNQPQHF
TGTGCCTGGAGTCTCGGGACAGGGGGAAATCAGCCCCAGCATTTT
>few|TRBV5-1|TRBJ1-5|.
CASSLAGKGQPQHF
TGCGCCAGCAGCTTGGCCGGGAAGGGACAGCCCCAGCATTTT
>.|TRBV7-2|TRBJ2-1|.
CASSLAPTSHGEQFF
TGTGCCAGCAGCTTAGCTCCAACTAGCCATGGTGAGCAGTTCTTC
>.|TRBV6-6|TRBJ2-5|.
CASSYSTGSETQYF
TGTGCCAGCAGTTACTCCACAGGGTCCGAGACCCAGTACTTC
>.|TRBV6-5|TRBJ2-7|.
CASSRTYSYEQYF
TGTGCCAGCAGCCGGACATACTCCTACGAGCAGTACTTC
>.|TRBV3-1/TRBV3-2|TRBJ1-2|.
CASSLGQSSNYGYTF
TGTGCCAGCAGCCTCGGACAGTCGTCTAACTATGGCTACACCTTC
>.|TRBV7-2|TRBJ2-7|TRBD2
CASSESGASTYEQYF
TGTGCCAGCAGCGAGAGCGGGGCTTCTACCTACGAGCAGTACTTC
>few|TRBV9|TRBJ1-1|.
CASSVDGNTEAFF
TGTGCCAGCAGCGTAGACGGGAACACTGAAGCTTTCTTT
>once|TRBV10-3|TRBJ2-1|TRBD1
CAISGTIFGTGGDNEQFF
TGTGCCATCAGCGGAACGATATTTGGGACAGGGGGGGACAATGAGCAGTTCTTC
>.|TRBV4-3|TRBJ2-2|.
CASSQDPSRQDGWDTGELFF
TGCGCCAGCAGCCAAGACCCTTCTCGACAGGATGGGTGGGACACCGGGGAGCTGTTTTTT
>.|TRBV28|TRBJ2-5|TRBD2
CASRRRSGGKETQYF
TGTGCCAGCCGCAGACGTAGCGGGGGGAAAGAGACCCAGTACTTC
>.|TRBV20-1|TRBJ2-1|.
CSASRSNEQFF
TGCAGTGCTTCTCGGTCGAATGAGCAGTTCTTC
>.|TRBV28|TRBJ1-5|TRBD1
CASRDRGLNQPQHF
TGTGCCAGCAGGGACAGGGGGTTAAATCAGCCCCAGCATTTT
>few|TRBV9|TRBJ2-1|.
CASSINTGNEQFF
TGTGCCAGCAGCATTAATACCGGGAATGAGCAGTTCTTC
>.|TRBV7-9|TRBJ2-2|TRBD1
CADRGTGELFF
TGTGCAGACAGGGGGACCGGGGAGCTGTTTTTT
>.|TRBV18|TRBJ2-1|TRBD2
CASSPLPRSGDEQFF
TGTGCCAGCTCACCACTGCCCAGAAGCGGGGATGAGCAGTTCTTC
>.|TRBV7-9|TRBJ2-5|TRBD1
CASSPRTGSGYQETQYF
TGTGCCAGCAGCCCCAGGACAGGGTCGGGGTACCAAGAGACCCAGTACTTC
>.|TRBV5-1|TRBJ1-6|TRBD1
CASSSPGQGANSPLHF
TGCGCCAGCAGCTCGCCGGGACAGGGCGCTAATTCACCCCTCCACTTT
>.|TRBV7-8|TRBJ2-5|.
CASSLGGGGETQYF
TGTGCCAGCAGCTTGGGGGGAGGTGGGGAGACCCAGTACTTC
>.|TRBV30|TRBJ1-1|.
CAWSESRRSEAFF
TGTGCCTGGAGTGAATCACGGCGGAGTGAAGCTTTCTTT
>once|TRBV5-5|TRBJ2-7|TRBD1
CASSLPGQYVYEQYF
TGTGCCAGCAGTTTACCGGGACAGTATGTCTACGAGCAGTACTTC
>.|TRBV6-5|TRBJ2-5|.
CATRGTGWGQETQYF
TGTGCCACAAGAGGGACTGGTTGGGGCCAAGAGACCCAGTACTTC
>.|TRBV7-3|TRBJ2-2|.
CASRRTIAGAGELFF
TGTGCCAGCAGACGGACTATCGCCGGGGCCGGGGAGCTGTTTTTT
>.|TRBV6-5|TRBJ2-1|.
CASSRAGEQFF
TGTGCCAGCAGCCGAGCGGGTGAGCAGTTCTTC
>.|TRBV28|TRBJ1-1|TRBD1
CATQGDTEAFF
TGTGCCACGCAGGGGGACACTGAAGCTTTCTTT
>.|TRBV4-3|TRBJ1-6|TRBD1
CASSQTGANSPLHF
TGCGCCAGCAGCCAAACAGGGGCTAATTCACCCCTCCACTTT